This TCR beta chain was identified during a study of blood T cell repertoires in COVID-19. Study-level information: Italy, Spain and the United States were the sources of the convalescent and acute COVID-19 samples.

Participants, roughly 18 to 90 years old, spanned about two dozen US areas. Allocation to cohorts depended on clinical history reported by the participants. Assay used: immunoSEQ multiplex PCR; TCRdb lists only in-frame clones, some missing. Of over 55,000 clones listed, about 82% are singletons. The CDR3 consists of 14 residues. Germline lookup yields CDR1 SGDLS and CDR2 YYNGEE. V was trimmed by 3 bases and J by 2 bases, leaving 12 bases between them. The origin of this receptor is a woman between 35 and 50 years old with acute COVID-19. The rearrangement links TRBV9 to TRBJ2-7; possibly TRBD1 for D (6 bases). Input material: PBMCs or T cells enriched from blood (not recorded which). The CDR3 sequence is CASSAQGTPYEQYF. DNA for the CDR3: TGTGCCAGCAGCGCCCAGGGGACCCCCTACGAGCAGTACTTC.